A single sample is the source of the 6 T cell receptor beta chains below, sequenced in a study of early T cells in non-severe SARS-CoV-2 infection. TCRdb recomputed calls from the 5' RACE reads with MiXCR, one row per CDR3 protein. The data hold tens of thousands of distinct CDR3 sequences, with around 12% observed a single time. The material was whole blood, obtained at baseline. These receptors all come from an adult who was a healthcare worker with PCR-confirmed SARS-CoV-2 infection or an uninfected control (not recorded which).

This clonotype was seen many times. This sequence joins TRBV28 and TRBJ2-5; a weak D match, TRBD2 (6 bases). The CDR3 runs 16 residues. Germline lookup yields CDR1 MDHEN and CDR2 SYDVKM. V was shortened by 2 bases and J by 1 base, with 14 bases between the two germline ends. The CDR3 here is CASSLKEGWFQETQYF. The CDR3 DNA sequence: TGTGCCAGCAGTTTAAAGGAGGGCTGGTTCCAAGAGACCCAGTACTTC.

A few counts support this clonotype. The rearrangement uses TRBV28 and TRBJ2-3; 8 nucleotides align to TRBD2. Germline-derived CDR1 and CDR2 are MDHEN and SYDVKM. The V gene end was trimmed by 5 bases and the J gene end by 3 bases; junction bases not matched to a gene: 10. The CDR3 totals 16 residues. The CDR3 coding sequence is TGTGCCAGCAGTCCCGCCCAGCGGGGGATAACAGATACGCAGTATTTT. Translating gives CASSPAQRGITDTQYF.

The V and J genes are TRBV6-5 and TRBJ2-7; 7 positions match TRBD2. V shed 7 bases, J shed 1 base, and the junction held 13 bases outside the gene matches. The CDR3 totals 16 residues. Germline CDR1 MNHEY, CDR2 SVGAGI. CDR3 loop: CASTTPSLAESYEQYF. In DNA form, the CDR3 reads TGTGCCAGCACGACCCCATCTCTAGCGGAATCCTACGAGCAGTACTTC.

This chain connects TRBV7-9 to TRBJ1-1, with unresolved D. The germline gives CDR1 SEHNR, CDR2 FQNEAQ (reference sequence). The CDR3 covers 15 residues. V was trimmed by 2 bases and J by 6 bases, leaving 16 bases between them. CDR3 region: CASSLIWAGNAEAFF. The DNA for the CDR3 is TGTGCCAGCAGCTTAATATGGGCAGGAAATGCTGAAGCTTTCTTT.

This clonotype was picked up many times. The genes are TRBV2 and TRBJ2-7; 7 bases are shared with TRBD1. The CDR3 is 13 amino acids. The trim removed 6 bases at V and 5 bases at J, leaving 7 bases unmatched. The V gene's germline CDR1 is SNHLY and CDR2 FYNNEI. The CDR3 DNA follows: TGTGCCAGCAGGAGGGGGCCCTTGGACGAGCAGTACTTC. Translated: CASRRGPLDEQYF.

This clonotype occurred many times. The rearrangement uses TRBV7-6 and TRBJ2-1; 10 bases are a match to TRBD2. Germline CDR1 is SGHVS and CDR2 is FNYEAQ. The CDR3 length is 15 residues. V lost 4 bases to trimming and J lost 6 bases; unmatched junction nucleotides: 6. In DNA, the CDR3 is TGTGCCAGCAGCTCTGGACTAGCGGCGGGCAATGAGCAGTTCTTC. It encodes CASSSGLAAGNEQFF.